Sequencing of this TCR beta chain was carried out in a study of blood T cells in healthy people across ages. General study results and limits: TCR beta diversity was tightly associated with the proportion of naive T cells. CMV status of donors was not determined, possibly confounding expanded clonotype changes. The study could not conclusively compare naive and antigen-experienced cells, given its unsorted PBMCs.

In the case of this clonotype: The antigen is not known.

Sample-barcoded 5' priming and a J-beta primer mix drove a second PCR of about 6 to 12 cycles. A template-switch adaptor that had 12 random nucleotides put a tag on each cDNA molecule. Via MiXCR, TCRdb re-called the 5' RACE reads, giving one row per CDR3 protein. The sample lists around 1,500,000 distinct CDR3 sequences; roughly 40% were seen once. CDR3 length: 18 amino acids. Germline V gene sequence: CDR1 MNHEY, CDR2 SMNVEV (reference sequence). J gave up 7 bases and V 8 bases, and 22 bases lay outside the gene matches. This chain connects TRBV27 to TRBJ2-7, with 11 nucleotides matching TRBD1. The sequenced sample consisted of blood. This receptor was obtained from a woman aged 18-35 years in good health. The CDR3, as DNA: TGTGCCAGCGCAAAAGTCGGACAGGGGGCAATGTCCTACAATGAGCAGTACTTC. It codes for CASAKVGQGAMSYNEQYF.